Below are 30 T cell receptor beta chains sequenced from a single sample in a study of beta chain features in type 1 diabetes. Antigens for these TCRs are unknown. General study results and limits: Among all four CD4+ subsets, Type 1 diabetes patients had TCRB CDR3s that were moderately but significantly shorter.

The entirety of the isolated RNA underwent reverse transcription, so expressed TCRB transcripts were sequenced. The table came from immunoSEQ multiplex PCR; TCRdb's copy has only in-frame clones and leaves some out. Here the sample spans under 300,000 clones, 11% to 15% being singletons. The sequencing input was naive CD4+ T cells from blood. These receptors originate from a man in his thirties or forties with type 1 diabetes.

This clone was seen only a few times. V is TRBV13 and J is TRBJ1-4; no definite D call. CDR3 size: 14 residues. V was cut by 5 bases and J by 7 bases, with 14 bases left in between. Germline values: CDR1 PRHDT, CDR2 FYEKMQ (reference sequence). CDR3 bases: TGTGCCAGCAGCCCGGGGAGAAGTAGTGAAAAACTGTTTTTT. It encodes CASSPGRSSEKLFF.

This clone was detected only a few times. V and J are TRBV27 and TRBJ2-7; 8 bases line up with TRBD2. CDR1 MNHEY and CDR2 SMNVEV come from the germline V gene (reference sequence). The CDR3 is 15 amino acids. J was trimmed by 0 bases and V by 4 bases; bases with no gene match: 5. CDR3 region: CASSSRGGSSYEQYF. The DNA of the CDR3 is TGTGCCAGCAGTTCCCGGGGGGGGAGCTCCTACGAGCAGTACTTC.

Only a few counts were recorded for this clone. This rearrangement joins TRBV2 to TRBJ2-2; 9 bases match TRBD1. The CDR3 length is 16 residues. Germline values: CDR1 SNHLY, CDR2 FYNNEI. V lost 5 bases and J lost 1; bases outside the gene matches: 5. CDR3 nucleotides: TGTGCCAGCAGTCGGACAGGGGTCCAGAACACCGGGGAGCTGTTTTTT. This codes for CASSRTGVQNTGELFF.

The chain carries TRBV2 and TRBJ2-5; no reliable D call. The CDR3 is made up of 13 amino acids. The germline CDR1 and CDR2 sequences are SNHLY and FYNNEI. Trimming cost V 2 bases and J 5 bases, with 9 bases left between them. The CDR3 here is CASSEQRLETQYF. For the CDR3, the DNA is TGTGCCAGCAGTGAACAGAGGTTGGAGACCCAGTACTTC.

This clone was detected a few times. J is TRBJ1-1 and V is TRBV29-1; 7 nucleotides line up with TRBD1. Trimming at V came to 7 bases and at J to 6 bases, leaving 20 bases not matched to a gene. Germline assignment: CDR1 SQVTM and CDR2 ANQGSEA. CDR3 length equals 16 residues. CDR3 nucleotide sequence: TGCAGCGCGGATTCCGGGACAGTCCATTGGGGGCCTGAAGCTTTCTTT. This codes for CSADSGTVHWGPEAFF.

V gene TRBV7-9 combines with J gene TRBJ2-3, with 9 bases matching TRBD1. With V trimmed by 5 bases and J by 2 bases, 8 bases remained unmatched. Looked up from germline, CDR1 is SEHNR and CDR2 is FQNEAQ (reference sequence). The CDR3 covers 16 residues. CDR3 sequence: CASSVTGGYATDTQYF. The CDR3, as DNA: TGTGCCAGCAGCGTGACAGGGGGTTACGCCACAGATACGCAGTATTTT.

The table lists this clone with a few counts. The chain employs TRBV18 and TRBJ1-1, with D perhaps TRBD1 (6 bases). Germline V lookup: CDR1 KGHSH, CDR2 LQKENI. CDR3 size: 15 residues. Deletions cut 6 bases from V and 3 bases from J, with 17 bases between. The CDR3 protein is CASSRSPQGYTEAFF. The CDR3, as DNA: TGTGCCAGCTCCCGAAGTCCACAGGGTTACACTGAAGCTTTCTTT.

The rearrangement joins TRBV2 to TRBJ1-1; 7 nucleotides align to TRBD1. CDR1 and CDR2 from the germline V gene are SNHLY and FYNNEI. V shed 3 bases, J shed 10 bases, and the junction held 11 bases outside the gene matches. The CDR3 length is 14 residues. The CDR3 DNA sequence: TGTGCCAGCAGTGAGTTAACAGGGGCAGGAAGAGCTTTCTTT. It encodes CASSELTGAGRAFF.

This rearrangement joins TRBV5-1 to TRBJ2-1, with TRBD1 matching over 7 bases. Per the germline V gene, CDR1 is SGHRS and CDR2 is YFSETQ. V trimming: 0 bases; J trimming: 5 bases; junction bases outside the gene matches: 11. This CDR3 is built from 17 residues. This chain's CDR3 is CASSLASFTGTDNEQFF. The CDR3, as DNA: TGCGCCAGCAGCTTGGCCAGTTTTACCGGGACAGACAATGAGCAGTTCTTC.

CDR3 DNA sequence: TGTGCCAGCAGCTTAGCGAACAGCCCCTACGAGCAGTACTTC. Residues: CASSLANSPYEQYF. The rearrangement uses TRBV7-6 and TRBJ2-7; D is unresolved. V was cut by 0 bases and J by 2 bases, with 8 bases left in between. The CDR3 contains 14 residues. Germline loops: CDR1 SGHVS, CDR2 FNYEAQ.

This rearrangement joins TRBV25-1 to TRBJ2-1; possibly TRBD2 for D (7 bases). CDR1 is MGHDK and CDR2 is SYGVNS in the germline V gene. The CDR3 is 16 amino acids. V lost 9 bases to trimming and J lost 0 bases, with 18 bases between them. CDR3 nucleotides: TGTGCCAGTTGGGGAGCCGGGGGGCGCTCCTACAATGAGCAGTTCTTC. Encoded protein: CASWGAGGRSYNEQFF.

The V and J genes are TRBV9 and TRBJ1-1, with 7 bases that match TRBD1. The CDR3 runs to 15 residues. In germline, CDR1 is SGDLS, CDR2 YYNGEE. The V and J ends lost 5 bases and 3 bases, in that order; junction bases with no gene match: 10. CDR3 nucleotides: TGTGCCAGCAGGACTGGACAGGACATGTACACTGAAGCTTTCTTT. Translation gives CASRTGQDMYTEAFF.

The table lists this clone with a few counts. This rearrangement joins TRBV11-3 to TRBJ2-7; the D is unclear. V lost 3 bases, J lost 1 base, and 13 bases lay in between. The CDR3 spans 15 residues. Per germline, CDR1 SGHNT and CDR2 YENEEA. The CDR3: CASSLIPFLSYEQYF. Written as DNA, the CDR3 is TGTGCCAGCAGCTTGATTCCCTTCCTATCCTACGAGCAGTACTTC.

V is TRBV19 and J is TRBJ2-7; 7 bases fit TRBD2. Looked up from germline, CDR1 is LNHDA and CDR2 is SQIVND (reference sequence). This CDR3 has 13 amino acids. V was pared by 5 bases and J by 3 bases, with 4 bases of the junction left unmatched. The CDR3 coding sequence is TGTGCCAGTAGTGATCAGCGGGGCTACGAGCAGTACTTC. Translating gives CASSDQRGYEQYF.

This clone appeared a few times. The chain recombines TRBV30 with TRBJ2-1, with TRBD2 identical over 9 bases. This CDR3 has 14 amino acids. Germline lookup yields CDR1 GTSNPN and CDR2 SVGIG (reference sequence). The V and J ends lost 4 bases and 3 bases, in that order; junction bases with no gene match: 4. This chain's CDR3 is CAWKSSGVYNEQFF. Here the CDR3 DNA reads TGTGCCTGGAAGTCTAGCGGGGTCTACAATGAGCAGTTCTTC.

The chain links TRBV2 to TRBJ1-2; possible D gene TRBD1, 6 bases. CDR3 length: 14 amino acids. The V end was cut by 6 bases, the J end by 3 bases, with 14 bases between. Germline assignment: CDR1 SNHLY and CDR2 FYNNEI. CDR3 DNA: TGTGCCAGCAGGAAACAGGGAGTCGACTATGGCTACACCTTC. The encoded protein is CASRKQGVDYGYTF.

The V call is TRBV30, the J call TRBJ1-1; 8 bases are shared with TRBD1. CDR1 is GTSNPN and CDR2 is SVGIG in the germline V gene (reference sequence). The CDR3 is made up of 14 amino acids. V shed 5 bases, J shed 5 bases, and the junction held 10 bases outside the gene matches. CDR3 bases: TGTGCCTGGGCCGGACAGGGAGAGTGGACTGAAGCTTTCTTT. This translates into CAWAGQGEWTEAFF. Based on the CDR3 plus reference TRBV30 and TRBJ1-1, the full variable domain is SQTIHQWPATLVQPVGSPLSLECTVEGTSNPNLYWYRQAAGRGLQLLFYSVGIGQISSEVPQNLSASRPQDRQFILSSKKLLLSDSGFYLCAWAGQGEWTEAFFGQGTRLTVV.

This sequence joins TRBV2 and TRBJ2-7; 12 bases fit TRBD2. Germline CDR1 SNHLY, CDR2 FYNNEI. CDR3 length equals 19 residues. V was clipped by 0 bases and J by 4 bases; unmatched bases: 13. The CDR3 region is CASSEARSLAGGPPYEQYF. Here the CDR3 DNA reads TGTGCCAGCAGTGAAGCGCGATCTCTAGCGGGGGGGCCTCCATACGAGCAGTACTTC.

Worth noting for this clone: Other DNA sequences in this sample translate to the same CDR3. The chain carries TRBV5-1 and TRBJ2-5; D not resolved. This CDR3 contains 12 residues. Trimming cost V 0 bases and J 5 bases, with 5 bases left between them. CDR1 is SGHRS and CDR2 is YFSETQ in the germline V gene. The CDR3 DNA sequence: TGCGCCAGCAGCTTGGCCGAGGAGACCCAGTACTTC. Its translation is CASSLAEETQYF. Full variable domain (outside the CDR3, taken from reference TRBV5-1 and TRBJ2-5): KAGVTQTPRYLIKTRGQQVTLSCSPISGHRSVSWYQQTPGQGLQFLFEYFSETQRNKGNFPGRFSGRQFSNSRSEMNVSTLELGDSALYLCASSLAEETQYFGPGTRLLVL.

The DNA of the CDR3 is TGTGCCAGTAGTCGACCAGGGGGTGGCAATCAGCCCCAGCATTTT. This encodes CASSRPGGGNQPQHF. The V and J genes are TRBV19 and TRBJ1-5; TRBD1 aligns across 7 bases. The CDR3 has 15 amino acids. Germline V gene lookup returns CDR1 LNHDA and CDR2 SQIVND (reference sequence). Losses at the gene ends were 5 bases for V and 2 bases for J; bases not matched to a gene: 6.

In its sample, this clone was seen a few times. The chain carries TRBV5-4 and TRBJ1-1, with D possibly being TRBD1 (5 bases). This CDR3 is 15 amino acids long. Trimming took 2 bases from V and 0 from J, leaving 11 bases between them. Germline lookup yields CDR1 SGHNT and CDR2 YYREEE (reference sequence). The CDR3 spells CASSFGQAMNTEAFF. For the CDR3, the DNA is TGTGCCAGCAGCTTCGGACAAGCCATGAACACTGAAGCTTTCTTT.

The chain joins TRBV11-2 to TRBJ1-6; D call uncertain. This CDR3 comprises 18 residues. The germline V and J ends were trimmed by 3 bases and 2 bases, with 17 bases remaining between them. Germline V lookup: CDR1 SGHAT, CDR2 FQNNGV. The CDR3 nucleotides read TGTGCCAGCAGCTTGGAGGCAGTAAAGGCCCCCTATAATTCACCCCTCCACTTT. This gives the protein CASSLEAVKAPYNSPLHF. Filled out from reference TRBV11-2 and TRBJ1-6, the complete variable domain reads EAGVAQSPRYKIIEKRQSVAFWCNPISGHATLYWYQQILGQGPKLLIQFQNNGVVDDSQLPKDRFSAERLKGVDSTLKIQPAKLEDSAVYLCASSLEAVKAPYNSPLHFGNGTRLTVT.

The CDR3 protein is CASSPLEETQYF. As DNA, the CDR3 is TGTGCCAGCAGCCCTCTAGAAGAGACCCAGTACTTC. The rearrangement joins TRBV11-3 to TRBJ2-5; unclear D gene. The CDR3 has 12 residues. V dropped 5 bases and J dropped 3 bases, with 7 bases sitting between them. CDR1 is SGHNT, CDR2 YENEEA, per germline.

The chain joins TRBV19 to TRBJ2-3, with TRBD2 identical over 9 bases. The CDR3 extends over 13 amino acids. V lost 6 bases and J lost 5; bases outside the gene matches: 3. From germline, CDR1 is LNHDA and CDR2 SQIVND (reference sequence). CDR3 sequence (DNA): TGTGCCAGTAGGCCAGCGGGAGGAGATACGCAGTATTTT. Translation gives CASRPAGGDTQYF.

This clone was counted a few times. This chain uses TRBV7-6 with TRBJ2-1; a weak D match, TRBD2 (5 bases). Trimming took off 5 bases at V and 6 bases at J, with 8 bases between the two ends. Germline CDR1 is SGHVS and CDR2 is FNYEAQ. The CDR3 covers 12 residues. This CDR3 reads CASSREGNEQFF. CDR3 bases: TGTGCCAGCAGCCGCGAGGGCAATGAGCAGTTCTTC.

The chain employs TRBV19 and TRBJ1-5; D not resolved. Germline CDR1 and CDR2: LNHDA and SQIVND (reference sequence). Trimming cost V 6 bases and J 0 bases, with 12 bases left between them. There are 15 residues in the CDR3. The CDR3 bases are TGTGCCAGTAGACTAGACCGAAATAGCAATCAGCCCCAGCATTTT. It encodes CASRLDRNSNQPQHF.

The chain combines TRBV5-4 with TRBJ2-5; TRBD2 agrees at 10 bases. The germline V gene encodes CDR1 SGHNT and CDR2 YYREEE (reference sequence). V shed 0 bases, J shed 6 bases, and the junction held 8 bases outside the gene matches. The CDR3 length is 16 residues. The CDR3 DNA sequence: TGTGCCAGCAGCTTGGGGTTAGCGGGGGGCGGGAAGACCCAGTACTTC. Translated: CASSLGLAGGGKTQYF.

This clone was counted between two and nine times. The rearrangement uses TRBV7-9 and TRBJ2-1, with 9 bases lining up with TRBD2. Germline assignment: CDR1 SEHNR and CDR2 FQNEAQ (reference sequence). The CDR3 is made up of 15 amino acids. Losses at the gene ends were 5 bases for V and 5 bases for J; bases not matched to a gene: 7. CDR3 residues: CASSPHSGSHNEQFF. The CDR3 coding sequence is TGTGCCAGCAGCCCGCATAGCGGGAGCCACAATGAGCAGTTCTTC.

This clone has only a few counts. This chain connects TRBV6-6 to TRBJ1-2; the D gene is possibly TRBD1 (5 bases). The germline V and J ends were trimmed by 0 bases and 7 bases, with 15 bases remaining between them. The germline CDR1 and CDR2 sequences are MNHNY and SVGAGI (reference sequence). This CDR3 is 15 amino acids long. The CDR3 region has the DNA TGTGCCAGCAGTTACTCGAACACGTACGGGGGTGGCTACACCTTC. Encoded protein: CASSYSNTYGGGYTF.

CDR3 sequence: CASSAAGGRNNEKLFF. CDR3 sequence (DNA): TGTGCCAGCAGCGCAGCAGGGGGACGGAATAATGAAAAACTGTTTTTT. The chain is built from TRBV9 and TRBJ1-4; 7 nucleotides align to TRBD1. V lost 3 bases and J lost 4; bases outside the gene matches: 9. The germline CDR1 and CDR2 sequences are SGDLS and YYNGEE. The CDR3 runs 16 residues.